This is a list of T cell receptor beta chains from one sample in a study of cytomegalovirus exposure and HLA in healthy donors. Using immunoSEQ multiplex PCR, the repertoire was profiled, and TCRdb retains in-frame clones only, with some absent. This table lists about 200,000 clones. Sequenced sample: PBMCs. These receptor sequences come from a girl aged 2-10 years in good health and CMV-seropositive. The CDR3 runs from the conserved cysteine through the conserved F or W.

J | length | V | CDR3
TRBJ1-2 | 16 | TRBV28 | CASSSVRLTGDYGYTF
TRBJ1-1 | 16 | TRBV5-1 | CASSSFDRDGNTEAFF
TRBJ2-7 | 12 | TRBV7-6 | CASSSGDYEQYF
TRBJ1-1 | 15 | TRBV28 | CASSLWDSAPFEAFF
TRBJ2-3 | 14 | TRBV19 | CASSILERADTQYF
TRBJ2-3 | 15 | TRBV7-2 | CASSLTEQRADTQYF
TRBJ2-1 | 14 | TRBV11-3 | CASSPGQKYNEQFF
TRBJ1-1 | 13 | TRBV28 | CASSLGGHTEAFF
TRBJ2-5 | 12 | TRBV19 | CASSRFAETQYF
TRBJ2-3 | 16 | TRBV19 | CASSIGLAEGTDTQYF
TRBJ2-7 | 15 | TRBV15 | CATSRAVAGVYEQYF
. | 13 | TRBV19 | CASSISLFYEQYF
TRBJ1-1 | 13 | TRBV13 | CASSPQINTEAFF
TRBJ2-1 | 19 | TRBV13 | CASRPLAGRERGSYNEQFF
TRBJ1-2 | 13 | TRBV28 | CASSSDSNYGYTF
TRBJ1-5 | 14 | TRBV19 | CASSERDSNQPQHF
TRBJ2-4 | 15 | TRBV28 | CASSSLLIAKNIQYF
TRBJ2-7 | 16 | TRBV15 | CATSRASGQISYEQYF
TRBJ2-7 | 16 | TRBV6-6 | CASSLGGQGLTYEQYF
TRBJ2-7 | 14 | TRBV6-5 | CASVPLAGAREQYF
TRBJ1-1 | 16 | TRBV5-1 | CASSSDSGDGSTEAFF
TRBJ2-1 | 14 | TRBV10-3 | CATGSGSRYNEQFF
TRBJ1-1 | 18 | TRBV7-3 | CASSFKAVTGLFGTEAFF
TRBJ1-5 | 14 | TRBV10-2 | CASGESGRNQPQHF
TRBJ2-7 | 13 | TRBV27 | CASSLSGAYEQYF
TRBJ1-1 | 11 | TRBV5-8 | CASSWGREAFF
TRBJ2-3 | 14 | TRBV27 | CASSLEALFSTQYF
TRBJ1-2 | 13 | TRBV19 | CATTNRDTYGYTF
TRBJ2-7 | 15 | TRBV7-2 | CASSLRIAGGHEQYF
TRBJ1-1 | 15 | TRBV2 | CASSADSMKDTEAFF
TRBJ1-1 | 15 | TRBV19 | CASSPSVGGRPEAFF
TRBJ1-2 | 13 | TRBV28 | CASIGQPYYGYTF
TRBJ2-1 | 13 | TRBV19 | CASSMGLAGVGFF
TRBJ1-5 | 14 | TRBV30 | CAWSIGQYNQPQHF
TRBJ1-3 | 19 | TRBV7-9 | CASSLKGQPAHVSGNTIYF
TRBJ2-2 | 16 | TRBV5-1 | CASSLDPGENTGELFF
TRBJ2-5 | 15 | TRBV7-2 | CASRTMRRMEETQYF
TRBJ1-5 | 15 | TRBV6-1 | CASSTLGGGDQPQHF
TRBJ2-7 | 14 | TRBV19 | CASSKGGSSYEQYF
TRBJ2-1 | 13 | TRBV4-1 | CASSISLYNEQFF
TRBJ1-1 | 13 | TRBV7-3 | CASSSGQNTEAFF
TRBJ2-7 | 14 | TRBV5-6 | CASRHGTGWYEQYF
TRBJ1-6 | 16 | TRBV15 | CATSRGQGALWSPLHF
TRBJ2-1 | 14 | TRBV19 | CASSMGLVGNEQFF
TRBJ2-5 | 17 | TRBV28 | CASSFFPLTDSQETQYF
TRBJ2-1 | 13 | TRBV27 | CASSSLEYNEQFF
TRBJ2-6 | 14 | TRBV11-3 | CASSPRTGANVLTF
TRBJ1-2 | 13 | TRBV10-3 | CAIGTEANYGYTF
TRBJ2-1 | 13 | TRBV29-1 | CSVGTSSYNEQFF
TRBJ2-7 | 13 | TRBV6-6 | CASNGGTGYEQYF
TRBJ2-7 | 15 | TRBV28 | CATLAPGQGSYEQYF
TRBJ1-1 | 13 | TRBV7-6 | CASSLASDTRAFF
TRBJ2-5 | 15 | TRBV7-2 | CASSATAGTRETQYF
TRBJ1-1 | 13 | TRBV6-1 | CASSEEVHTEAFF
TRBJ2-7 | 12 | TRBV19 | CASSIVGREQYF